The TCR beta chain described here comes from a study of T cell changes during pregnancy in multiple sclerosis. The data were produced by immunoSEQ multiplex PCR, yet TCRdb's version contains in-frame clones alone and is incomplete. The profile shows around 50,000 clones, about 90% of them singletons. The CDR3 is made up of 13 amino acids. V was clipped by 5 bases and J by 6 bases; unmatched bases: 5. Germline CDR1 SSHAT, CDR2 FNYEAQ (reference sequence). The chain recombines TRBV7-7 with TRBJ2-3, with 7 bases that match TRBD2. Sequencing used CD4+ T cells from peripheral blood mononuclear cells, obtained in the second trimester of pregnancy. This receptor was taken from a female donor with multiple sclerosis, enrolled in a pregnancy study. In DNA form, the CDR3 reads TGTGCCAGCAGCCTAGGGACTACCGATACGCAGTATTTT. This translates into CASSLGTTDTQYF.